One and the same sample provided the 17 T cell receptor beta chains below, sequenced in a study of blood T cell repertoires in COVID-19. The protocol was immunoSEQ multiplex PCR, while the TCRdb copy is restricted to in-frame clones and leaves out a portion. The profile shows 50,000 to 65,000 clones, less than 90% of them singletons. Sequencing was carried out using peripheral blood. The source is a man in his sixties with acute or convalescent COVID-19.

Here the CDR3 reads CASSHRDTYNEQFF. The CDR3 coding sequence is TGCGCCAGCAGCCACCGGGACACCTACAATGAGCAGTTCTTC. V gene TRBV4-1 combines with J gene TRBJ2-1; TRBD1 might be the D (6 bases). V lost 3 bases, J lost 2 bases, and 8 bases lay in between. Germline CDR1 MGHRA, CDR2 YSYEKL. This CDR3 contains 14 residues.

The chain combines TRBV5-8 with TRBJ1-4; 7 bases map to TRBD1. The CDR3 loop spans 15 amino acids. The trim removed 4 bases at V and 5 bases at J, leaving 8 bases unmatched. Germline assignment: CDR1 SGHTS and CDR2 YDEGEE. Written as DNA, the CDR3 is TGTGCCAGCAGCCTTGGGGACAGCGCCAATGAAAAACTGTTTTTT. Residues: CASSLGDSANEKLFF.

The V call is TRBV4-3, the J call TRBJ1-2; D call uncertain. This CDR3 spans 16 amino acids. CDR1 and CDR2 from the germline V gene are LGHNA and YSLEER. V lost 0 bases and J lost 7, with 18 bases in between. Here the CDR3 DNA reads TGCGCCAGCAGCCAAGATCCCGCAGGCCAAGTGTTTGGCTACACCTTC. It encodes CASSQDPAGQVFGYTF.

This chain joins TRBV14 and TRBJ2-3; D is possibly TRBD2 (5 bases). Per germline, CDR1 SGHDN and CDR2 FVKESK. Trimming cost V 0 bases and J 10 bases, with 11 bases left between them. This CDR3 is 13 amino acids long. CDR3 bases: TGTGCCAGCAGCCAAGATCGGGGATTAGCGCAGTATTTT. It specifies CASSQDRGLAQYF.

V gene TRBV5-4 combines with J gene TRBJ2-5; 9 nucleotides agree with TRBD2. CDR3 length equals 15 residues. V lost 1 base to trimming and J lost 5 bases; unmatched junction nucleotides: 6. Per germline, CDR1 SGHNT and CDR2 YYREEE (reference sequence). The CDR3 DNA is TGTGCCAGCAGCTTGAGTGGGACTAGCCGGGAGACCCAGTACTTC. Its translation: CASSLSGTSRETQYF.

This sequence joins TRBV6-2 or TRBV6-3 and TRBJ1-5; 7 nucleotides line up with TRBD1. CDR3 size: 14 residues. The V gene's germline CDR1 is MNHEY and CDR2 SVGEGT. V lost 8 bases, J lost 4 bases, and 8 bases stayed unmatched. The CDR3 nucleotides are TGTGCCAGCCGTTGGCCGGGACAGAATCAGCCCCAGCATTTT. Encoded protein: CASRWPGQNQPQHF.

The chain combines TRBV4-2 with TRBJ1-1; TRBD1 agrees at 9 bases. The J segment lost 11 bases and the V segment lost 0 bases, leaving 10 bases of the junction unmatched. The germline V gene encodes CDR1 LGHNA and CDR2 YNFKEQ. The CDR3 has 15 residues. CDR3 amino acids: CASSQEGTGRREAFF. The CDR3 coding sequence is TGTGCCAGCAGCCAAGAGGGGACAGGGCGCAGGGAGGCTTTCTTT.

The chain carries TRBV5-1 and TRBJ2-5; perhaps TRBD1 as D (5 bases). This CDR3 spans 15 amino acids. V was shortened by 2 bases and J by 0 bases, with 11 bases between the two germline ends. Germline-derived CDR1 and CDR2 are SGHRS and YFSETQ. This chain's CDR3 is CASSLGPRDQETQYF. CDR3 bases: TGCGCCAGCAGCTTAGGGCCCAGGGACCAAGAGACCCAGTACTTC.

V and J are TRBV5-6 and TRBJ1-1, with a weak D call TRBD1 (6 bases). V lost 6 bases and J lost 1, with 10 bases in between. CDR3 size: 13 residues. Germline assignment: CDR1 SGHDT and CDR2 YYEEEE. The chain's CDR3 is CASTTGSNTEAFF. The CDR3 DNA sequence: TGTGCCAGCACCACAGGGTCGAACACTGAAGCTTTCTTT.

In its sample, this clone was seen once. The chain joins TRBV28 to TRBJ1-1; D unresolved. This CDR3 is built from 17 residues. Germline assignment: CDR1 MDHEN and CDR2 SYDVKM. V shed 7 bases and J shed 0 bases, with 21 bases lying between them. The CDR3: CASTPPAGALLNTEAFF. The CDR3 DNA follows: TGTGCCAGCACCCCCCCGGCGGGTGCCCTTCTGAACACTGAAGCTTTCTTT. Drawing the rest from reference TRBV28 and TRBJ1-1, the complete variable domain is DVKVTQSSRYLVKRTGEKVFLECVQDMDHENMFWYRQDPGLGLRLIYFSYDVKMKEKGDIPEGYSVSREKKERFSLILESASTNQTSMYLCASTPPAGALLNTEAFFGQGTRLTVV.

The V and J genes are TRBV19 and TRBJ1-3; D possibly corresponds to TRBD1 (5 bases). The length of the CDR3 is 14 residues. Between the trimmed V and J ends, which lost 6 bases and 3 bases, there was a span of 12 bases. Germline V gives CDR1 LNHDA, CDR2 SQIVND (reference sequence). The CDR3: CASRVGGLGNTIYF. CDR3 nucleotide sequence: TGTGCCAGTAGGGTGGGGGGACTTGGAAACACCATATATTTT.

The chain combines TRBV27 with TRBJ1-1, with D possibly TRBD1 on 6 matching bases. CDR1 and CDR2 from the germline V gene are MNHEY and SMNVEV (reference sequence). This CDR3 region has 13 residues. Trimming pared 6 bases from V and 1 base from J, leaving 9 bases between. CDR3 residues: CASRGQENTEAFF. CDR3 DNA sequence: TGTGCCAGCAGGGGACAAGAGAACACTGAAGCTTTCTTT.

Comment on this clone: This CDR3 is also generated by other DNA sequences in the sample. V and J are TRBV4-2 and TRBJ2-3; 8 nucleotides agree with TRBD2. Losses at the gene ends were 0 bases for V and 1 base for J; bases not matched to a gene: 9. Germline V gene lookup returns CDR1 LGHNA and CDR2 YNFKEQ. CDR3 size: 18 residues. The CDR3 nucleotides read TGTGCCAGCAGCCAAGATGATGGAGCGGGAGCTGGCACAGATACGCAGTATTTT. It translates to CASSQDDGAGAGTDTQYF.

The chain is built from TRBV11-1 and TRBJ2-5; 8 bases map to TRBD2. With 0 bases clipped from V and 1 base from J, the junction kept 7 bases outside the gene matches. The CDR3 is 17 amino acids. Per the germline V gene, CDR1 is SGHAT and CDR2 is FQDESV (reference sequence). As DNA, the CDR3 is TGTGCCAGCAGCTTAGCTAAACTAACTAGCGGCCAAGAGACCCAGTACTTC. Its translation is CASSLAKLTSGQETQYF.

This clone was observed a handful of times. This chain uses TRBV27 with TRBJ1-5, with 7 nucleotides matching TRBD1. In germline, CDR1 is MNHEY, CDR2 SMNVEV (reference sequence). This CDR3 is built from 15 residues. J gave up 2 bases and V 6 bases, and 7 bases lay outside the gene matches. The CDR3 spells CASRPTGAGNQPQHF. For the CDR3, the DNA is TGTGCCAGCAGACCTACAGGGGCGGGCAATCAGCCCCAGCATTTT.

V gene TRBV6-4 combines with J gene TRBJ1-6; D ambiguous. CDR1 and CDR2 (germline): MRHNA, SNTAGT. V lost 7 bases and J lost 7, with 11 bases in between. The CDR3 loop spans 13 amino acids. The CDR3 DNA reads TGTGCCAGCAAAGAGGGCTTAAATTCACCCCTCCACTTT. This translates into CASKEGLNSPLHF.

The rearrangement links TRBV2 to TRBJ2-7, with a tentative D call TRBD1 (6 bases). The CDR3 sequence is 16 residues long. Germline assignment: CDR1 SNHLY and CDR2 FYNNEI. Trimming took 5 bases from V and 4 from J, leaving 21 bases between them. CDR3 coding DNA: TGTGCCAGCAGTACATTTCCCCGGGACACGGGATACGAGCAGTACTTC. It is translated as CASSTFPRDTGYEQYF.